This T cell receptor beta chain was identified in a study of T cell changes during pregnancy in multiple sclerosis. TCRdb's table, derived via immunoSEQ multiplex PCR, lists solely in-frame clones and lacks some. The sample shows roughly 110,000 clones, 75% to 95% of them seen only once. Germline V gene lookup returns CDR1 MNHEY and CDR2 SVGAGI. V lost 3 bases to trimming and J lost 3 bases; unmatched junction nucleotides: 8. This CDR3 spans 15 amino acids. The specimen was peripheral blood, collected before pregnancy. This sequence joins TRBV6-5 and TRBJ2-7, with 7 bases aligning to TRBD2. The TCR comes from a female donor with multiple sclerosis, enrolled in a pregnancy study. This CDR3 is CASSYTGTTDYEQYF. The CDR3 region has the DNA TGTGCCAGCAGTTATACCGGGACTACAGACTACGAGCAGTACTTC.